These T cell receptor beta chains were read from a single sample in a study of blood T cell repertoires in COVID-19. TCRdb's table, derived via immunoSEQ multiplex PCR, lists solely in-frame clones and lacks some. Here the sample spans around 320,000 clones, roughly 90% being singletons. Sequenced material: PBMCs or T cells enriched from blood (not recorded which). All receptors derive from a woman between 18 and 29 years old with acute COVID-19. CDR3s leave out the opening cysteine and the closing phenylalanine or tryptophan.

v_gene	CDR3aa
TRBV19	ASSGVRQGNEKLF
TRBV7-3	ASSKTGQGAYEQY
TRBV5-1	ASRGGGTQETQY
TRBV28	ASRFSGSLNEQF
TRBV18	ASSPAGGNGNTIY
TRBV3-1/TRBV3-2	ASSRQLNQPQH
TRBV3-1/TRBV3-2	ASSRQGNLSPLH
TRBV28	ASSAGNYEQY
TRBV5-1	ASSFSGQETQY
TRBV7-3	ASSLIRGGTAAYEQY
TRBV7-6	ASSPGTGVVAPQH
TRBV5-1	ASTTSGRSDEQF
TRBV11-2	ASSGELTGPEAF
TRBV6-1	ASSESGRETQY
TRBV6-2/TRBV6-3	ASSSTKLGAY
TRBV5-1	ASSLGVGVNYGYT
TRBV28	ASSPGTGKGLTYGYT
TRBV19	ASSMRPGGERGNQPQH
TRBV20-1	STDRATEAF
TRBV29-1	SVDRATGGFGYT
TRBV7-9	ASSLAVEGTQY
TRBV19	ASSTQQNQPQH
TRBV28	ASSPGTGANYGYT
TRBV5-1	ASSLAPAPSSYEQY
TRBV29-1	SVSGTSGRTDTQY
TRBV6-4	ASSDLAGPRNTQY
TRBV5-4	ASSYRDSYNEQF
TRBV3-1/TRBV3-2	ASSRTGEKEKLF
TRBV28	ASHPGGARDYGYT
TRBV19	ASSKVDRADGYT
TRBV7-9	ASSFRTELH
TRBV2	ASRGRSGSYNSPLH
TRBV27	ASSGLYSNQPQH
TRBV24-1	ATSDLDRGHYGYT
TRBV6-5	ASSYDATGAGETQY
TRBV27	ASSPRTANTEAF
TRBV5-1	ASSSTGRGNEKLF
TRBV28	ASSLGGVGRNTIY
TRBV28	ASSLYAVLNTEAF
TRBV11-1	ASSSRLYPYEQY
TRBV7-9	ASSPGGPGYT
TRBV7-7	ASSLGRGQGGELF
TRBV18	ASSVEDSNYGYT
TRBV30	AWTGTGGNHEQY
TRBV19	ASSMTGAGANVLT
TRBV28	ASSLQGAGYGYT
TRBV2	ASSPGQYNEQF
TRBV10-3	AISGGGEWADTQY
TRBV9	ASSSTPGEAAGNTIY
TRBV29-1	SVEASGQGRGYT
TRBV5-1	ASSPPGQIIYEQY
TRBV27	ASSPGTQIHAF
TRBV10-3	AISEGALGGTQY
TRBV7-9	ASSFIQGGDNQPQH